The entry that follows covers one T cell receptor (beta chain) sequence. Germline CDR1 LGHNA, CDR2 YNFKEQ. The V and J ends lost 4 bases and 1 base, in that order; junction bases with no gene match: 3. There are 15 residues in the CDR3. The record originates from a study of blood T cell repertoires in COVID-19. Looking at the study overall: Specimens from acute and convalescent COVID-19 originated in the United States, Italy and Spain.

Measured with immunoSEQ multiplex PCR; TCRdb has only the in-frame clones, and not every one. The profile shows under 250,000 clones, 84% of them singletons. The sequenced sample consisted of peripheral blood. The chain has TRBV4-2 and TRBJ2-3; 9 bases are a match to TRBD2. The clonotype was recovered from a woman aged 50 to 60 with active or convalescent COVID-19. As DNA, the CDR3 is TGTGCCAGCAGCCCGGCTAGCGGGGGCACAGATACGCAGTATTTT. Translating gives CASSPASGGTDTQYF.